The present T cell receptor beta chain was sequenced within a study of blood T cell repertoires in COVID-19. Study at large: There were acute and convalescent COVID-19 samples, and they came from the United States, Italy and Spain.

The germline V gene encodes CDR1 SGHTA and CDR2 FQGNSA. With V trimmed by 0 bases and J by 2 bases, 1 base remained unmatched. The CDR3 is 14 residues long. The Seattle patients, enrolled during active infection, were followed longitudinally. In the authors' methods: By means of reference gene primer amplification, nucleated cell counts were estimated. Libraries were prepared by immunoSEQ multiplex PCR; TCRdb keeps only in-frame clonotypes and omits some of them. From that table come the V and J calls and clone size; the DNA was used to work out D and trimming. The sample records about 270,000 clones, about 86% being singletons.

This clonotype was sampled from a woman between 65 and 79 years old with COVID-19, enrolled during active disease. The sequenced sample consisted of peripheral blood. The V call is TRBV7-2, the J call TRBJ2-7; 7 bases match TRBD2. The CDR3 DNA sequence: TGTGCCAGCAGCTTAGCCGGGACTACCTACGAGCAGTACTTC. Translation gives CASSLAGTTYEQYF. The full variable domain, in which reference TRBV7-2 and TRBJ2-7 provide the parts outside the CDR3, is GAGVSQSPSNKVTEKGKDVELRCDPISGHTALYWYRQSLGQGLEFLIYFQGNSAPDKSGLPSDRFSAERTGGSVSTLTIQRTQQEDSAVYLCASSLAGTTYEQYFGPGTRLTVT.